These 21 T cell receptor beta chains share one sample of origin, sequenced in a study of blood T cell repertoires in COVID-19 (dated by TCRdb to about 2020). Receptor amplification or capture employed the immunoSEQ multiplex PCR assay. TCRdb's version of the immuneACCESS table is confined to in-frame rearrangements and falls short of the full clone set. An unresolved V gene accounts for under half of the shortfall where checked; the remainder is of unknown origin. Across this sample there are 120,000 or so clones, with about 85% seen only once. Together, the top ten hold more than 6.5% of the sample. The sequenced sample consisted of peripheral blood. These receptors were taken from a man older than 75 with active or convalescent COVID-19.

Here the CDR3 DNA reads TGTGCCGCGCGGGGAGGGGGGTCAGATACGCAGTATTTT. Translated, it gives CAARGGGSDTQYF. The chain is built from TRBV6-5 and TRBJ2-3; D is perhaps TRBD2 (7 bases). The CDR3 consists of 13 residues. Looked up from germline, CDR1 is MNHEY and CDR2 is SVGAGI. The germline V and J ends were trimmed by 11 bases and 4 bases, with 16 bases remaining between them.

The chain employs TRBV9 and TRBJ1-4, with D uncertain. Trimming pared 3 bases from V and 0 bases from J, leaving 9 bases between. Germline loops: CDR1 SGDLS, CDR2 YYNGEE. This CDR3 has 15 residues. The CDR3 DNA reads as TGTGCCAGCAGCGCCCACAGTGCAACTAATGAAAAACTGTTTTTT. Translation: CASSAHSATNEKLFF.

The chain combines TRBV4-1 with TRBJ1-4, with TRBD1 matching 7 bases. Losses at the gene ends were 1 base for V and 0 bases for J; bases not matched to a gene: 20. CDR3 size: 22 residues. The germline gives CDR1 MGHRA, CDR2 YSYEKL. CDR3 sequence reads: CASSQGRGRQGHNLATNEKLFF. The CDR3 nucleotides read TGCGCCAGCAGCCAAGGAAGGGGGAGACAGGGCCACAATCTCGCAACTAATGAAAAACTGTTTTTT.

The CDR3: CASSPPVGQGPDTQYF. The CDR3, as DNA: TGTGCCAGCTCACCACCCGTAGGACAGGGCCCAGATACGCAGTATTTT. The rearrangement links TRBV18 to TRBJ2-3; 8 positions agree with TRBD1. The CDR3 has 16 residues. Per germline, CDR1 KGHSH and CDR2 LQKENI. The junction had 6 bases not matched to a gene; V was cut back by 0 bases and J by 4 bases.

A single count supports this clone. V is TRBV9 and J is TRBJ2-2; 11 nucleotides align to TRBD2. Germline CDR1 is SGDLS and CDR2 is YYNGEE. CDR3 length: 19 residues. Trimming took 0 bases from V and 4 from J; bases not matched to a gene: 11. The CDR3 DNA reads TGTGCCAGCAGCGTAGGACTAGCGGGGACTACGGTACCCACCGGGGAGCTGTTTTTT. Translated, it gives CASSVGLAGTTVPTGELFF.

This sequence joins TRBV7-7 and TRBJ2-5; tentatively, D is TRBD2 (6 bases). The germline V and J ends were trimmed by 4 bases and 4 bases, with 10 bases remaining between them. Per germline, CDR1 SSHAT and CDR2 FNYEAQ (reference sequence). The CDR3 covers 13 residues. The CDR3 nucleotides are TGTGCCAGCAGCTCCGGGAGCCGAGAGACCCAGTACTTC. It specifies CASSSGSRETQYF.

This chain connects TRBV6-5 to TRBJ2-7, with TRBD2 matching over 9 bases. Germline CDR1 MNHEY, CDR2 SVGAGI. This CDR3 contains 15 residues. The V gene end was trimmed by 2 bases and the J gene end by 2 bases; junction bases not matched to a gene: 4. DNA for the CDR3: TGTGCCAGCAGTTACGGGCTAGCGGGAACCTACGAGCAGTACTTC. Protein product: CASSYGLAGTYEQYF.

The chain is built from TRBV24-1 and TRBJ2-6, with D uncertain. The germline gives CDR1 KGHDR, CDR2 SFDVKD. The CDR3 is 16 amino acids. Trimming shortened V by 9 bases and J by 0 bases, and 14 bases separated the two germline ends. CDR3 sequence (DNA): TGTGCCACCTCTTACGAGGTTGGCTCTGGGGCCAACGTCCTGACTTTC. Translation gives CATSYEVGSGANVLTF.

This clone was recorded once. The rearrangement links TRBV3-1 (or the pseudogene TRBV3-2) to TRBJ1-5; no firm D call. The germline V gene has CDR1 LGHDT and CDR2 YNNKEL (reference sequence). The CDR3 runs 13 residues. V lost 0 bases, J lost 7 bases, and 7 bases lay in between. CDR3 bases: TGTGCCAGCAGCCAAGATCCGGTACAGCCCCAGCATTTT. It translates to CASSQDPVQPQHF.

This chain connects TRBV19 to TRBJ2-5; D possibly corresponds to TRBD2 (7 bases). V lost 5 bases, J lost 4 bases, and 11 bases lay in between. CDR1 and CDR2 from the germline V gene are LNHDA and SQIVND (reference sequence). The CDR3 spans 13 residues. Here the CDR3 DNA reads TGTGCCAGTAGTGGAGGGGGGGGAGAGACCCAGTACTTC. Its protein is CASSGGGGETQYF.

This sequence joins TRBV29-1 and TRBJ2-7; 9 bases are shared with TRBD2. Losses at the gene ends were 6 bases for V and 6 bases for J; bases not matched to a gene: 12. The CDR3 length is 14 residues. Germline assignment: CDR1 SQVTM and CDR2 ANQGSEA. The chain's CDR3 is CSVYQGGGASEQYF. The CDR3 nucleotides read TGCAGCGTATATCAAGGCGGGGGGGCCTCCGAGCAGTACTTC.

The V gene is TRBV5-1, the J gene TRBJ2-5, with a tentative D call TRBD2 (6 bases). CDR3 size: 13 residues. Trimming removed 4 bases at V and 7 bases at J, with 14 bases between. Germline values: CDR1 SGHRS, CDR2 YFSETQ. For the CDR3, the DNA is TGCGCCAGCAGCAGAGCCCCGGAGGGGACCCAGTACTTC. Residues: CASSRAPEGTQYF.

CDR3 in DNA: TGTGCCAGCAGTCGAACCGGGACTTCTGGAAACACCATATATTTT. Protein product: CASSRTGTSGNTIYF. V and J are TRBV9 and TRBJ1-3; a possible D gene is TRBD1 (5 bases). Germline V CDR1 and CDR2: SGDLS, YYNGEE. V lost 5 bases and J 1 base, leaving 13 bases between the germline ends. This CDR3 is built from 15 residues.

This chain joins TRBV10-3 and TRBJ1-1; TRBD1 matches at 9 bases. The CDR3 has 14 amino acids. V lost 8 bases to trimming and J lost 1 base; unmatched junction nucleotides: 5. CDR1 and CDR2 (germline): ENHRY, SYGVKD. CDR3 loop: CAIGAGQGNTEAFF. The CDR3 nucleotides read TGTGCCATCGGGGCGGGACAGGGGAACACTGAAGCTTTCTTT.

This clone appeared a few times. V usage is TRBV10-3 and J usage is TRBJ1-1; TRBD1 is a possible D gene (6 bases). Germline values: CDR1 ENHRY, CDR2 SYGVKD. This CDR3 spans 16 amino acids. Trimming cost V 5 bases and J 2 bases, with 18 bases left between them. CDR3 nucleotides: TGTGCCATCAGTTTAAGACAGGCGAGCCGAAACACTGAAGCTTTCTTT. Translated: CAISLRQASRNTEAFF.

The genes are TRBV15 and TRBJ2-2; 7 bases align to TRBD1. This CDR3 spans 13 amino acids. CDR1 is LNHNV and CDR2 is YYDKDF in the germline V gene (reference sequence). Germline trimming cut 6 bases from V and 6 bases from J; bases unmatched to any gene: 4. For the CDR3, the DNA is TGTGCCACCAGTCGAACAGGGGCCGGGGAGCTGTTTTTT. Translating it yields CATSRTGAGELFF.

The CDR3: CASSLRDKTQYF. CDR3 coding DNA: TGTGCCAGCAGCTTACGGGATAAAACGCAGTATTTT. This chain links TRBV7-2 with TRBJ2-3, with D possibly matching TRBD2 (5 bases). V was shortened by 2 bases and J by 9 bases, with 9 bases between the two germline ends. The CDR3 spans 12 residues. The germline V gene has CDR1 SGHTA and CDR2 FQGNSA. The whole variable domain, remainder taken from reference TRBV7-2 and TRBJ2-3, is GAGVSQSPSNKVTEKGKDVELRCDPISGHTALYWYRQSLGQGLEFLIYFQGNSAPDKSGLPSDRFSAERTGGSVSTLTIQRTQQEDSAVYLCASSLRDKTQYFGPGTRLTVL.

V is TRBV3-1 (or the pseudogene TRBV3-2) and J is TRBJ2-7; a weak D match, TRBD1 (5 bases). V was trimmed by 0 bases and J by 2 bases, leaving 11 bases between them. The CDR3 sequence is 15 residues long. Germline V gene sequence: CDR1 LGHDT, CDR2 YNNKEL (reference sequence). The CDR3 DNA sequence: TGTGCCAGCAGCCAAGATCAGGGATACGCCTACGAGCAGTACTTC. Translating it yields CASSQDQGYAYEQYF.

The table lists this clone with a few counts. The V and J genes are TRBV7-2 and TRBJ1-4, with D possibly matching TRBD1 (5 bases). This CDR3 is 15 amino acids long. The germline gives CDR1 SGHTA, CDR2 FQGNSA. The V and J ends lost 5 bases and 4 bases respectively, with 14 bases between them. CDR3 sequence (DNA): TGTGCCAGCAGCGGAGTGGGGCAGATTAATGAAAAACTGTTTTTT. Its translation is CASSGVGQINEKLFF. The full variable domain, completed using reference TRBV7-2 and TRBJ1-4, is GAGVSQSPSNKVTEKGKDVELRCDPISGHTALYWYRQSLGQGLEFLIYFQGNSAPDKSGLPSDRFSAERTGGSVSTLTIQRTQQEDSAVYLCASSGVGQINEKLFFGSGTQLSVL.

This clone was seen a few times. The chain joins TRBV13 to TRBJ2-7; 9 positions match TRBD1. CDR3 length: 18 residues. With V trimmed by 3 bases and J by 2 bases, 14 bases remained unmatched. Germline assignment: CDR1 PRHDT and CDR2 FYEKMQ (reference sequence). The CDR3 DNA reads TGTGCCAGCAGCTTCGCACAGGGGGCACACCATGCCGCCTACGAGCAGTACTTC. This encodes CASSFAQGAHHAAYEQYF.

The rearrangement uses TRBV29-1 and TRBJ2-2; 12 nucleotides match TRBD2. Trimming at V came to 6 bases and at J to 0 bases, leaving 5 bases not matched to a gene. The CDR3 is 16 residues long. Germline V gives CDR1 SQVTM, CDR2 ANQGSEA. CDR3 loop: CSVGRTSGTNTGELFF. CDR3 nucleotides: TGCAGCGTCGGTCGGACTAGCGGGACGAACACCGGGGAGCTGTTTTTT.